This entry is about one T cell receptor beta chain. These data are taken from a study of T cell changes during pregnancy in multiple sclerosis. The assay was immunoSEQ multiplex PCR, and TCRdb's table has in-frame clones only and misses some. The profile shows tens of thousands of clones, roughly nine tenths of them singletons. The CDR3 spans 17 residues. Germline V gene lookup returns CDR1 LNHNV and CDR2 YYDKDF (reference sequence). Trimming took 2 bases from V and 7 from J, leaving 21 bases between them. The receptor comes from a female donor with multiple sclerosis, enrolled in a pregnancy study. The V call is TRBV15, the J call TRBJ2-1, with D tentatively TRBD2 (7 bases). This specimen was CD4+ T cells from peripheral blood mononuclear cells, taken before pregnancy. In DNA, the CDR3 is TGTGCCACCAGCAGAAGCACGAACGGGGGGCGGAATAATGAGCAGTTCTTC. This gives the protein CATSRSTNGGRNNEQFF.